A single T cell receptor beta chain is shown here with its context. Extraction and reverse transcription of RNA yielded cDNA as the sequencing template. Generated by immunoSEQ multiplex PCR, the TCRdb table keeps only in-frame clones and is missing some. In the table there are about 200,000 clones, 50% to 60% of which are singletons. The record originates from a study of CD8+ T cells in alopecia areata. This specimen consisted of CD4+ T cells sorted from blood, obtained at week 0. The receptor was derived from a human donor with alopecia areata.

Here the CDR3 reads CASSSRSGGDTGELFF. For the CDR3, the DNA is TGTGCCAGCAGCTCCCGTAGCGGGGGCGACACCGGGGAGCTGTTTTTT. The rearrangement uses TRBV7-9 and TRBJ2-2; TRBD2 agrees at 9 bases. CDR1 and CDR2 (germline): SEHNR, FQNEAQ (reference sequence). This CDR3 comprises 16 residues. The trim removed 4 bases at V and 3 bases at J, leaving 6 bases unmatched.